The 18 T cell receptor beta chains below come from one sample, sequenced in a study of blood T cell repertoires in COVID-19. Here immunoSEQ multiplex PCR was the method, and the copy in TCRdb shows in-frame clones only, minus some. The sample includes almost 250,000 clones, 80% to 90% of them seen just once. The specimen was PBMCs or T cells enriched from blood (not recorded which). All receptors come from a woman in her twenties or thirties who had recovered from COVID-19.

The chain couples TRBV4-2 to TRBJ1-2; 7 bases agree with TRBD1. The CDR3 sequence is 14 residues long. Germline V gene data show CDR1 as LGHNA and CDR2 as YNFKEQ. Trimming at V came to 4 bases and at J to 5 bases, leaving 7 bases not matched to a gene. The CDR3 spells CASSPGTVFYGYTF. CDR3 in DNA: TGTGCCAGCAGCCCCGGGACAGTTTTTTATGGCTACACCTTC.

The V and J genes are TRBV27 and TRBJ2-7; D is unresolved. V lost 2 bases and J lost 3, with 8 bases in between. Germline V gene lookup returns CDR1 MNHEY and CDR2 SMNVEV (reference sequence). This CDR3 has 13 residues. DNA of the CDR3: TGTGCCAGCAGTTTAGCTACCGACTACGAGCAGTACTTC. Translation: CASSLATDYEQYF.

J is TRBJ2-7 and V is TRBV28; TRBD1 agrees at 8 bases. J lost 6 bases, V lost 6 bases, and 10 bases had no gene match. CDR3 length equals 14 residues. Per the germline V gene, CDR1 is MDHEN and CDR2 is SYDVKM. CDR3 amino acids: CASRTTGDRLEQYF. The CDR3 region has the DNA TGTGCCAGCAGGACGACAGGGGATAGGCTCGAGCAGTACTTC.

The CDR3 protein is CASSQGLAGGLSSYEQYF. For the CDR3, the DNA is TGCGCCAGCAGCCAAGGACTAGCGGGAGGCCTTAGCTCCTACGAGCAGTACTTC. The chain recombines TRBV4-1 with TRBJ2-7; 13 bases agree with TRBD2. CDR3 size: 18 residues. Germline CDR1 is MGHRA and CDR2 is YSYEKL. J lost 0 bases, V lost 1 base, and 6 bases had no gene match.

This clone appeared once. The chain uses TRBV7-2 and TRBJ1-5, with D possibly being TRBD1 (5 bases). The V gene lost 5 bases and the J gene lost 5 bases, with 13 bases spanning the gap. This CDR3 is built from 14 residues. Germline CDR1 is SGHTA and CDR2 is FQGNSA. This chain's CDR3 is CASSSNRLYQPQHF. The CDR3 nucleotides read TGTGCCAGCAGCAGTAACAGGCTTTATCAGCCCCAGCATTTT. Full variable domain (outside the CDR3, taken from reference TRBV7-2 and TRBJ1-5): GAGVSQSPSNKVTEKGKDVELRCDPISGHTALYWYRQSLGQGLEFLIYFQGNSAPDKSGLPSDRFSAERTGGSVSTLTIQRTQQEDSAVYLCASSSNRLYQPQHFGDGTRLSIL.

This chain links TRBV12-3 or TRBV12-4 with TRBJ2-7; D remains unclear. Trimming cost V 6 bases and J 2 bases, with 5 bases left between them. The CDR3 runs 11 residues. CDR3 coding DNA: TGTGCCAGCAGCACTACCTACGAGCAGTACTTC. This translates into CASSTTYEQYF.

The gene calls are TRBV19 and TRBJ1-1, with 9 bases matching TRBD1. The J segment lost 5 bases and the V segment lost 5 bases, leaving 6 bases of the junction unmatched. The CDR3 has 14 amino acids. CDR1 is LNHDA and CDR2 is SQIVND in the germline V gene (reference sequence). Written as DNA, the CDR3 is TGTGCCAGTAGTTCCGGGACAGGGAGTACTGAAGCTTTCTTT. Translating gives CASSSGTGSTEAFF.

This clone turned up a few times. The chain recombines TRBV7-3 with TRBJ2-3; TRBD2 agrees at 11 bases. CDR1 SGHTA and CDR2 FQGTGA come from the germline V gene. This CDR3 spans 17 amino acids. Losses at the gene ends were 4 bases for V and 2 bases for J; bases not matched to a gene: 8. In DNA, the CDR3 is TGTGCCAGCAGCTCCACGGGGACTAGCGGCCCCACAGATACGCAGTATTTT. Its translation: CASSSTGTSGPTDTQYF.

In its sample, this clone was seen many times. The CDR3 region is CASSPQGANYGYTF. DNA of the CDR3: TGTGCCAGCAGCCCACAGGGGGCGAACTATGGCTACACCTTC. This chain links TRBV7-2 with TRBJ1-2; 9 bases align to TRBD1. The J segment lost 2 bases and the V segment lost 5 bases, leaving 3 bases of the junction unmatched. The germline gives CDR1 SGHTA, CDR2 FQGNSA. The CDR3 is 14 amino acids. The variable domain in full, with the rest retrieved from reference TRBV7-2 and TRBJ1-2, is GAGVSQSPSNKVTEKGKDVELRCDPISGHTALYWYRQSLGQGLEFLIYFQGNSAPDKSGLPSDRFSAERTGGSVSTLTIQRTQQEDSAVYLCASSPQGANYGYTFGSGTRLTVV.

The chain is built from TRBV9 and TRBJ2-1, with 9 bases lining up with TRBD2. Trimming removed 4 bases from V and 1 base from J; junction bases left unmatched: 6. The CDR3 is made up of 16 amino acids. The germline V gene encodes CDR1 SGDLS and CDR2 YYNGEE. DNA of the CDR3: TGTGCCAGCAGCCCCAGCGGGGGGAGATCCTACAATGAGCAGTTCTTC. Translated, it gives CASSPSGGRSYNEQFF. Looking up the rest from reference TRBV9 and TRBJ2-1 gives the full variable domain: DSGVTQTPKHLITATGQRVTLRCSPRSGDLSVYWYQQSLDQGLQFLIQYYNGEERAKGNILERFSAQQFPDLHSELNLSSLELGDSALYFCASSPSGGRSYNEQFFGPGTRLTVL.

V is TRBV9 and J is TRBJ1-3; possibly TRBD1 for D (5 bases). Trimming cost V 3 bases and J 8 bases, with 18 bases left between them. This CDR3 spans 15 amino acids. CDR1 and CDR2 from the germline V gene are SGDLS and YYNGEE. CDR3 protein: CASSERGFSGDTIYF. The CDR3 coding sequence is TGTGCCAGCAGCGAACGGGGCTTCAGCGGGGACACCATATATTTT.

This clone was counted a few times. The gene calls are TRBV5-8 and TRBJ2-1; TRBD2 aligns across 12 bases. The CDR3 is 16 residues long. CDR1 and CDR2 (germline): SGHTS, YDEGEE. The J segment lost 4 bases and the V segment lost 4 bases, leaving 6 bases of the junction unmatched. In nucleotides, the CDR3 is TGTGCCAGCAGCCGGACTAGCGGGACGTCTTACAATGAGCAGTTCTTC. Protein product: CASSRTSGTSYNEQFF.

The V gene is TRBV28, the J gene TRBJ1-2; a possible D gene is TRBD1 (6 bases). V lost 1 base to trimming and J lost 8 bases, with 23 bases between them. Germline V gene data show CDR1 as MDHEN and CDR2 as SYDVKM. The CDR3 sequence is 17 residues long. The chain's CDR3 is CASSLYEGLDSGNGYTF. The CDR3 DNA reads as TGTGCCAGCAGTTTATACGAGGGATTGGACAGCGGTAACGGCTACACCTTC.

The rearrangement uses TRBV19 and TRBJ1-5, with 11 bases lining up with TRBD1. V lost 4 bases, J lost 0 bases, and 5 bases stayed unmatched. CDR3 length: 17 residues. Germline values: CDR1 LNHDA, CDR2 SQIVND (reference sequence). Here the CDR3 DNA reads TGTGCCAGTAGTAAGGGACAGGGGGGAAATAGCAATCAGCCCCAGCATTTT. Translating it yields CASSKGQGGNSNQPQHF. Looking up the rest from reference TRBV19 and TRBJ1-5 gives the full variable domain: DGGITQSPKYLFRKEGQNVTLSCEQNLNHDAMYWYRQDPGQGLRLIYYSQIVNDFQKGDIAEGYSVSREKKESFPLTVTSAQKNPTAFYLCASSKGQGGNSNQPQHFGDGTRLSIL.

The rearrangement links TRBV4-3 to TRBJ2-3, with TRBD2 matching 13 bases. The CDR3 sequence is 18 residues long. The V gene end was trimmed by 0 bases and the J gene end by 6 bases; junction bases not matched to a gene: 9. Germline V gives CDR1 LGHNA, CDR2 YSLEER. CDR3 nucleotide sequence: TGCGCCAGCAGCCAAGATCCCCCCGGACTAGCGGGAGAGGATACGCAGTATTTT. Protein: CASSQDPPGLAGEDTQYF.

The CDR3 region is CASSPTVNTEAFF. In nucleotides, the CDR3 is TGTGCCAGCTCACCGACAGTGAACACTGAAGCTTTCTTT. This rearrangement joins TRBV18 to TRBJ1-1; possible D gene TRBD1, 5 bases. Trimming pared 3 bases from V and 0 bases from J, leaving 5 bases between. There are 13 residues in the CDR3. The V gene's germline CDR1 is KGHSH and CDR2 LQKENI.

V gene TRBV7-3 combines with J gene TRBJ1-1, with D perhaps matching TRBD1 (5 bases). The CDR3 is made up of 13 amino acids. V lost 2 bases and J lost 5, with 9 bases in between. Germline V gene sequence: CDR1 SGHTA, CDR2 FQGTGA. The CDR3 here is CASSLSRVTEAFF. CDR3 sequence (DNA): TGTGCCAGCAGCTTATCCAGGGTTACTGAAGCTTTCTTT.

The chain recombines TRBV28 with TRBJ1-1; D gene uncertain. This CDR3 region has 14 residues. V was trimmed by 2 bases and J by 5 bases, leaving 12 bases between them. In germline, CDR1 is MDHEN, CDR2 SYDVKM. The CDR3 coding sequence is TGTGCCAGCAGTTTAGTGAGGGTAAGAACTGAAGCTTTCTTT. It encodes CASSLVRVRTEAFF.